The 2 T cell receptor beta chains in this list originate from one sample, sequenced in a study of blood T cell repertoires in COVID-19. Method: immunoSEQ multiplex PCR; TCRdb's copy keeps in-frame clones and lacks some. The repertoire consists of roughly 200,000 clones, with approximately 90% occurring once and the leading ten covering over 9%. The sample was PBMCs or T cells enriched from blood (not recorded which). The source is a man younger than 35 with acute COVID-19.

The genes are TRBV19 and TRBJ1-5; 12 bases are shared with TRBD1. V gave up 3 bases and J gave up 6 bases; unmatched junction bases: 6. The CDR3 is 16 amino acids. CDR1 and CDR2 from the germline V gene are LNHDA and SQIVND (reference sequence). CDR3 residues: CASSITGQGAAQPQHF. Written as DNA, the CDR3 is TGTGCCAGTAGTATCACGGGACAGGGGGCCGCTCAGCCCCAGCATTTT.

This clone was observed once. This chain connects TRBV5-1 to TRBJ2-3, with D hard to call. CDR1 is SGHRS, CDR2 YFSETQ, per germline. V gave up 0 bases and J gave up 0 bases, with 8 bases separating them. CDR3 length: 15 amino acids. As DNA, the CDR3 is TGCGCCAGCAGCTTGGGAGGCAGTAGCACAGATACGCAGTATTTT. It translates to CASSLGGSSTDTQYF.